This T cell receptor beta chain was captured in a study of blood T cell repertoires in COVID-19. Germline V gives CDR1 SQVTM, CDR2 ANQGSEA. Trimming stripped 4 bases from V and 6 bases from J, with 16 bases between. The CDR3 is 13 amino acids. Per the original methods: Amplification with reference gene primers provided the estimates of nucleated cell counts. Sequencing used immunoSEQ multiplex PCR; TCRdb keeps in-frame clones, though not all of them. That table furnishes V, J and clone size, whereas the DNA furnished D and trimming. The sample holds tens of thousands of clones, nearly 90% seen once. The chain combines TRBV29-1 with TRBJ2-7, with a weak D call TRBD2 (7 bases). The sample taken for sequencing was peripheral blood. This receptor was taken from a man in his 70s with acute or convalescent COVID-19. The CDR3: CSVADGGRVEQYF. The CDR3 region has the DNA TGCAGCGTTGCCGACGGGGGGCGAGTCGAGCAGTACTTC.